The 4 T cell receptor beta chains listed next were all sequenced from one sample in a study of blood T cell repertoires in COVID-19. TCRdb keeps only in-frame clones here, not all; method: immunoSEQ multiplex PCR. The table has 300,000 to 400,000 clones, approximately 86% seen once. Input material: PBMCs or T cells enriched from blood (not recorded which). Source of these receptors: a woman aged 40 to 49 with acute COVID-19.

The DNA for the CDR3 is TGTGCCAGCATGGGTGGGGGGTACGAGCAGTACTTC. Residues: CASMGGGYEQYF. This chain connects TRBV28 to TRBJ2-7; the D gene is possibly TRBD2 (6 bases). Trimming left V 7 bases short and J 4 bases short, with 11 bases between. The length of the CDR3 is 12 residues. The germline CDR1 and CDR2 sequences are MDHEN and SYDVKM.

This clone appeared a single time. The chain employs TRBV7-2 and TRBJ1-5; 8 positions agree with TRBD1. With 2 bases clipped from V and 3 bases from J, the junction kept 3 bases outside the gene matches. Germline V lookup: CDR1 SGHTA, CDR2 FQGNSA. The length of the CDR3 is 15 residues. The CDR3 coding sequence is TGTGCCAGCAGCTTACGGGGACAGGACAATCAGCCCCAGCATTTT. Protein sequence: CASSLRGQDNQPQHF.

Written as DNA, the CDR3 is TGTGCCAGTAGTCCTTCAGGGCCTCTTAATGAAAAACTGTTTTTT. Its translation: CASSPSGPLNEKLFF. This chain uses TRBV19 with TRBJ1-4; tentatively, D is TRBD1 (5 bases). The CDR3 loop spans 15 amino acids. The germline V gene encodes CDR1 LNHDA and CDR2 SQIVND (reference sequence). The V gene lost 5 bases and the J gene lost 4 bases, with 14 bases spanning the gap.

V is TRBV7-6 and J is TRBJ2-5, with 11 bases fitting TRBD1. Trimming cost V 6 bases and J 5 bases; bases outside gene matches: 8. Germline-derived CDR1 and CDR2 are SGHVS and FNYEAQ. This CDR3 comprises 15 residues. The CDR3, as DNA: TGTGCCAGCAGTTCCCGGACAGGGGGCTTTGAGACCCAGTACTTC. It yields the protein CASSSRTGGFETQYF.